This T cell receptor beta chain derives from a study of human T cells and chemical hapten exposure. Study at large: There were per-sample TCR yield variations, arising mainly from small pooled library volume differences.

Study results and caveats: The number of TCRs over 1 in 1000 frequency stayed unchanged after DPC.

Points on this clonotype: The antigen remains undetermined. A much larger clone lies a single base off, so this may be a read error.

Unseparated into fractions, whole blood served as the source from which total RNA was extracted. The CDR3 runs to 13 residues. V lost 0 bases, J lost 6 bases, and 8 bases lay in between. Germline V CDR1 and CDR2: LGHDT, YNNKEL (reference sequence). It was the library that attached unique molecular identifiers to individual cDNA molecules. How the authors handled the data: Sequenced samples showed a median of roughly 99,000 TCRs each, with counts running from about 20,000 to 690,000. Each CDR3 protein gets one entry after TCRdb re-called the reads with MiXCR. The V and J calls and clone size come from TCRdb's table, not from the authors' own analysis. The data show 95,000 to 150,000 distinct CDR3 sequences, over 7.5% seen once.

The source material was whole blood. V usage is TRBV3-1 and J usage is TRBJ1-1; D uncertain. The receptor's source is a human donor in good health. Some clones in this sample may be carry-over from other donors' samples. The CDR3 here is CASSQEGSAEAFF. The CDR3 DNA is TGTGCCAGCAGCCAAGAAGGGAGCGCTGAAGCTTTCTTT.